This is a list of T cell receptor beta chains from one sample in a study of T cell repertoires in cytomegalovirus infection. TCRdb independently ran MiXCR on the reads; one entry per CDR3 protein. The sample has roughly 90,000 distinct CDR3 sequences, over 25% seen once. Their antigens are not known. The sample in question was CD8+ T cells from cultured PBMCs, obtained from culture after CMV antigen stimulation. The receptors here all came from a human donor in good health (CMV status not recorded). Some clones in this sample may be carry-over from other donors' samples. The CDR3 runs from the conserved cysteine through the conserved F or W. Fields, in order: J gene, V gene, clone size, D gene, CDR3 DNA, CDR3 protein. A D gene is named only where the DNA matches it firmly. Clone size is given for some rows only: seen once, a few or many times, or a class if the clone is expanded.

TRBJ2-3 TRBV28 . . TGTGCCAGCAGTTTTGTCGCAGATACGCAGTATTTT CASSFVADTQYF
TRBJ2-5 TRBV7-2 many TRBD2 TGTGCCAGCAGCCCACGTTGGGGGGGTACAGAGACCCAGTACTTC CASSPRWGGTETQYF
TRBJ1-1 TRBV19 few TRBD1 TGTGCCAGTAACCCTGGGGACAGGCTAAACACTGAAGCTTTCTTT CASNPGDRLNTEAFF
TRBJ2-3 TRBV7-9 many . TGTGCCAGCACCCCTACGGGCAGGGGGGAGACAGATACGCAGTATTTT CASTPTGRGETDTQYF
TRBJ2-1 TRBV27 . TRBD1 TGTGCCAGCAGTTTGGGGACAGGGGGTGCATTCCTGTACAATGAGCAGTTCTTC CASSLGTGGAFLYNEQFF
TRBJ1-1 TRBV4-1 . . TGCGCCAGCACCTCAGGGAGCACTGAAGCTTTCTTT CASTSGSTEAFF
TRBJ2-7 TRBV4-1 once . TGCGCCAGCAGCCACTTGGACAGTGGACTCTACGAGCAGTACTTC CASSHLDSGLYEQYF
TRBJ1-5 TRBV28 few TRBD1 TGTGCCAGCAGCCTTACAGGGGGCGCGGGTCAGCCCCAGCATTTT CASSLTGGAGQPQHF
TRBJ1-6 TRBV4-1 . . TGCGCCAGCAGCTTTAGACAGTATAATTCACCCCTCCACTTT CASSFRQYNSPLHF
TRBJ2-7 TRBV6-5 few TRBD1 TGTGCCAGCAGTTACGGGACAGGGGGCGCGTTTGACGAGCAGTACTTC CASSYGTGGAFDEQYF
TRBJ2-7 TRBV7-8 . . TGTGCCAGCAGCTTAGTTAAGGGGGGCTCCTACGAGCAGTACTTC CASSLVKGGSYEQYF
TRBJ1-1 TRBV7-2 few TRBD1 TGTGCCAGCAGGCCCGGACAGGGGGCTGAAGCTTTCTTT CASRPGQGAEAFF
TRBJ1-1 TRBV7-4 . . TGTGCCAGCAGCTCGGGAAAGTGGCCTGGAGGCACTGAAGCTTTCTTT CASSSGKWPGGTEAFF
TRBJ2-7 TRBV7-8 . TRBD1 TGTGCCAGCAGCCCGCCGGGACAGGGGATCGAGCAGTACTTC CASSPPGQGIEQYF
TRBJ2-7 TRBV6-5 . TRBD2 TGTGCCAGCAGTTACGACAGGACTAGCGGGGGGACCTACGAGCAGTACTTC CASSYDRTSGGTYEQYF
TRBJ1-5 TRBV19 . TRBD1 TGTGCCAGTAGTACGGGACAGGGTTTTTTTCAGCCCCAGCATTTT CASSTGQGFFQPQHF
TRBJ2-3 TRBV7-8 many TRBD2 TGTGCCAGCAGCCCCCTAGCGGGGGGCGACACAGATACGCAGTATTTT CASSPLAGGDTDTQYF
TRBJ2-1 TRBV12-3/TRBV12-4 . . TGTGCCAGCACTTTGGGGGACTTTCAGCAGTTCTTC CASTLGDFQQFF
TRBJ1-1 TRBV15 . . TGTGCCACCAGCAGAGACAGGGCCGTGAACACTGAAGCTTTCTTT CATSRDRAVNTEAFF
TRBJ2-7 TRBV18 few . TGTGCCAGCTCACCACCACAGGGAAACGAGCAGTACTTC CASSPPQGNEQYF
TRBJ2-5 TRBV24-1 many . TGTGCCACCAGTGATTTGTCGGGGTTCCAAGAGACCCAGTACTTC CATSDLSGFQETQYF
TRBJ1-1 TRBV18 many . TGTGCCAGCTCACGGGAACGGGACACTGAAGCTTTCTTT CASSRERDTEAFF
TRBJ1-6 TRBV12-5 . . TGTGCTAGTGGTTTGGGACAGGATAATTCACCCCTCCACTTT CASGLGQDNSPLHF
TRBJ1-2 TRBV9 . . TGTGCCAGCACCCTAGGACTGGGCCCCTATGGCTACACCTTC CASTLGLGPYGYTF
TRBJ2-1 TRBV12-3/TRBV12-4 . . TGTGCCAGCGGTTCTTTGGATGAGCAGTTCTTC CASGSLDEQFF
TRBJ1-2 TRBV2 . TRBD1 TGTGCCAGCAGACCCCCGGGACAGGGAACTTATGGCTACACCTTC CASRPPGQGTYGYTF
TRBJ2-3 TRBV7-9 . . TGTGCCAGCAGCTTAGGACTAGGGGCGCAGTATTTT CASSLGLGAQYF
TRBJ1-1 TRBV25-1 . . TGTGCCAGCAGTGGGCACACTGAAGCTTTCTTT CASSGHTEAFF
TRBJ1-1 TRBV12-3/TRBV12-4 many . TGTGCCAGCACCCCCGACAGTGGCACTGAAGCTTTCTTT CASTPDSGTEAFF
TRBJ1-1 TRBV12-3/TRBV12-4 . . TGTGCCAGCAGCTCTATTTTGAGCGGCACTGAAGCTTTCTTT CASSSILSGTEAFF
TRBJ2-7 TRBV7-2 . TRBD1 TGTGCCAGCAGCTTGGGACAGGGAATCGACGAGCAGTACTTC CASSLGQGIDEQYF
TRBJ1-2 TRBV13 . . TGTGCCAGCCGTCTCTGGGGGGACGGTTGGTCACGGTATGGCTACACCTTC CASRLWGDGWSRYGYTF
TRBJ1-4 TRBV6-5 . TRBD1 TGTGCCAGCAGTAGGCGCCCGGGACAGCTTAATGAAAAACTGTTTTTT CASSRRPGQLNEKLFF
TRBJ2-7 TRBV4-1 few TRBD1 TGCGCCAGCAGCCAAGCCGGGACAGGGTACTCCTACGAGCAGTACTTC CASSQAGTGYSYEQYF
TRBJ2-7 TRBV4-1 few TRBD2 TGCGCCAGCAGCCAAGGTCCCCAACTAGCGGGGAGCTCCTACGAGCAGTACTTC CASSQGPQLAGSSYEQYF
TRBJ1-6 TRBV7-9 many . TGTGCCACCGGTTCCTATAATTCACCCCTCCACTTT CATGSYNSPLHF
TRBJ2-3 TRBV24-1 . TRBD2 TGTGCCACCAGTGATACCTCGGGACTAGCAGGGGGAACAGATACGCAGTATTTT CATSDTSGLAGGTDTQYF
TRBJ1-2 TRBV7-2 few . TGTGCCAGCAGCTTTACGGGACACCCGAATGGCTACACCTTC CASSFTGHPNGYTF
TRBJ2-7 TRBV4-1 few . TGCGCCAGCAGCCAAGCTGACCGCATTTCTCCCTACGAGCAGTACTTC CASSQADRISPYEQYF
TRBJ2-1 TRBV5-4 . TRBD2 TGTGCCAGCAGCCCGTGGGGCGGGGGGGCCAGGGATGAGCAGTTCTTC CASSPWGGGARDEQFF